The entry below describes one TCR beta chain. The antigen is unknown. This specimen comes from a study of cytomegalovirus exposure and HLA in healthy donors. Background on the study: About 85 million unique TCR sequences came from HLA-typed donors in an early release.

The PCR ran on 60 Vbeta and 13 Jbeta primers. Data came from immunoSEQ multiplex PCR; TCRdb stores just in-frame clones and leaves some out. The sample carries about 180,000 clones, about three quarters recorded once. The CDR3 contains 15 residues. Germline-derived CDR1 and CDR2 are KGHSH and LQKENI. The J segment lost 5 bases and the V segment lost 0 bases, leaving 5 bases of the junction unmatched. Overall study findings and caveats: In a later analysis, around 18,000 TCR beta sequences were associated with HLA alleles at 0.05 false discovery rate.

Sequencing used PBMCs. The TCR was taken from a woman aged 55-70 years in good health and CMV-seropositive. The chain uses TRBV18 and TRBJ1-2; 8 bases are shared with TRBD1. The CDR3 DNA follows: TGTGCCAGCTCACCACCGGGACAGGCTCCATATGGCTACACCTTC. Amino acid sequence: CASSPPGQAPYGYTF.